The present entry profiles one TCR beta chain with its context. The CDR3 consists of 14 residues. Germline assignment: CDR1 MNHNY and CDR2 SVGAGI (reference sequence). The V gene end was trimmed by 7 bases and the J gene end by 0 bases; junction bases not matched to a gene: 6. This record comes from a study of blood T cell repertoires in COVID-19. For the study at large: PBMCs, B-cell-depleted T cells, or T cells were the source of the cDNA or gDNA that made up the material.

The repertoire was sequenced with immunoSEQ multiplex PCR; TCRdb's copy has only in-frame clones and lacks some. The sample yields about 55,000 clones, 65% to 90% seen once. The V and J genes are TRBV6-6 and TRBJ2-7; 7 bases line up with TRBD1. Sequenced: peripheral blood. This TCR derives from a human donor in a cohort sampled during active COVID-19. CDR3 in amino acids: CASMLDRLSYEQYF. The CDR3 bases are TGTGCCAGCATGTTGGACAGGCTCTCCTACGAGCAGTACTTC.